Described below is a single TCR beta chain sequence and its context. This entry is derived from a study of blood T cell repertoires in COVID-19. CDR1 is MNHEY and CDR2 is SVGAGI in the germline V gene. V was trimmed by 5 bases and J by 7 bases, leaving 16 bases between them. This CDR3 spans 14 amino acids. Only in-frame clones appear in the TCRdb table, and some are missing; sequencing was by immunoSEQ multiplex PCR. The sample shows tens of thousands of clones, roughly 90% of them seen only once. Sequencing was performed on peripheral blood. The clonotype comes from a man aged 80 or over in a cohort sampled during active COVID-19. This sequence joins TRBV6-5 and TRBJ2-3, with D possibly being TRBD1 (5 bases). The DNA of the CDR3 is TGTGCCAGCAGTACCCTCGGCAGGGAAAATACGCAGTATTTT. It is translated as CASSTLGRENTQYF.